Below, 14 T cell receptor beta chains from the same sample are listed, as sequenced in a study of T cell changes during pregnancy in multiple sclerosis. Method: immunoSEQ multiplex PCR; TCRdb's copy keeps in-frame clones and lacks some. Of roughly 87,000 clones listed, about 93% are singletons. The sample in question was peripheral blood, obtained in the third trimester of pregnancy. These receptors were collected from a female donor in good health, enrolled as a control in a pregnancy study.

This clone was observed a handful of times. The chain couples TRBV10-3 to TRBJ2-7; D is uncertain. Trimming took 4 bases from V and 2 from J, leaving 9 bases between them. CDR1 is ENHRY and CDR2 is SYGVKD in the germline V gene. There are 13 residues in the CDR3. The CDR3 spells CAISGIPAYEQYF. CDR3 DNA sequence: TGTGCCATCAGTGGAATTCCGGCCTACGAGCAGTACTTC.

This clone was observed once. The gene calls are TRBV5-1 and TRBJ2-2; D unresolved. Trimming cost V 0 bases and J 2 bases, with 14 bases left between them. Germline CDR1 SGHRS, CDR2 YFSETQ. This CDR3 is built from 17 residues. Written as DNA, the CDR3 is TGCGCCAGCAGCTTGGTCGGGTCCCCCCTTAACACCGGGGAGCTGTTTTTT. Protein sequence: CASSLVGSPLNTGELFF.

CDR3 bases: TGCGCCAGCGGGAGGGACGGTGGATCAAACACCGGGGAGCTGTTTTTT. This codes for CASGRDGGSNTGELFF. This chain connects TRBV5-1 to TRBJ2-2, with TRBD2 matching over 7 bases. The CDR3 extends over 16 amino acids. Germline V gene lookup returns CDR1 SGHRS and CDR2 YFSETQ. The V and J ends lost 7 bases and 2 bases, in that order; junction bases with no gene match: 11.

The J gene is TRBJ1-2, the V gene TRBV28; 8 bases fit TRBD1. Germline CDR1 reads MDHEN; CDR2 reads SYDVKM. With 7 bases clipped from V and 8 bases from J, the junction kept 12 bases outside the gene matches. The CDR3 is 14 residues long. In DNA, the CDR3 is TGTGCCAGCACCTCCCGGCCAGGGGGCGGAGGCTACACCTTC. Its protein product is CASTSRPGGGGYTF.

The CDR3 reads CASSSGTGETEAFF. The CDR3 nucleotides read TGTGCCAGCAGCTCGGGGACAGGGGAAACTGAAGCTTTCTTT. This rearrangement joins TRBV5-6 to TRBJ1-1; 10 nucleotides align to TRBD1. Unmatched junction bases numbered 4, after V lost 3 bases and J lost 5 bases. Germline V gives CDR1 SGHDT, CDR2 YYEEEE. This CDR3 has 14 residues.

This chain connects TRBV5-1 to TRBJ2-3; D may be TRBD1 (6 bases). The V gene lost 3 bases and the J gene lost 2 bases, with 13 bases spanning the gap. Looked up from germline, CDR1 is SGHRS and CDR2 is YFSETQ. This CDR3 comprises 15 residues. CDR3 loop: CASSSLTGITDTQYF. In DNA form, the CDR3 reads TGCGCCAGCAGCTCCCTGACAGGAATCACAGATACGCAGTATTTT. Drawing the rest from reference TRBV5-1 and TRBJ2-3, the complete variable domain is KAGVTQTPRYLIKTRGQQVTLSCSPISGHRSVSWYQQTPGQGLQFLFEYFSETQRNKGNFPGRFSGRQFSNSRSEMNVSTLELGDSALYLCASSSLTGITDTQYFGPGTRLTVL.

The J gene is TRBJ2-2, the V gene TRBV27; 8 nucleotides match TRBD1. Germline V gives CDR1 MNHEY, CDR2 SMNVEV (reference sequence). With 6 bases clipped from V and 4 bases from J, the junction kept 7 bases outside the gene matches. This CDR3 spans 15 amino acids. The CDR3 nucleotides read TGTGCCAGCAGCAGGGACAGGAGTCCCACCGGGGAGCTGTTTTTT. Its translation is CASSRDRSPTGELFF.

The chain couples TRBV18 to TRBJ1-4, with a possible D match to TRBD1 (5 bases). Germline V gene sequence: CDR1 KGHSH, CDR2 LQKENI. CDR3 length equals 16 residues. The V end was cut by 3 bases, the J end by 0 bases, with 11 bases between. DNA for the CDR3: TGTGCCAGCTCACCTGTCCCGACAGCAACTAATGAAAAACTGTTTTTT. Translating it yields CASSPVPTATNEKLFF.

The chain links TRBV27 to TRBJ2-7; D might be TRBD2 (5 bases). The germline gives CDR1 MNHEY, CDR2 SMNVEV (reference sequence). This CDR3 spans 13 amino acids. V lost 6 bases to trimming and J lost 5 bases, with 14 bases between them. CDR3 residues: CASRGLANHEQYF. The CDR3 DNA reads as TGTGCCAGCAGGGGTCTAGCTAACCACGAGCAGTACTTC.

CDR3 DNA: TGCGCCAGCAGTCGAGGGACGCTGGGACATCCCTCAGAGCAGTACTTC. Translation gives CASSRGTLGHPSEQYF. The chain combines TRBV23-1 with TRBJ2-7; tentatively, D is TRBD1 (6 bases). TRBV23-1 is given ORF status, its function remaining uncertain. V was clipped by 4 bases and J by 7 bases, with 23 bases between them. CDR3 size: 16 residues.

The gene calls are TRBV5-1 and TRBJ2-3, with TRBD2 matching over 13 bases. CDR1 is SGHRS, CDR2 YFSETQ, per germline. With 1 base clipped from V and 4 bases from J, the junction kept 9 bases outside the gene matches. The CDR3 has 18 amino acids. CDR3 protein: CASSLLRLAGGEADTQYF. The CDR3 nucleotides read TGCGCCAGCAGCTTGTTGAGACTAGCGGGAGGTGAGGCAGATACGCAGTATTTT.

J is TRBJ1-4 and V is TRBV5-1; a weak D match, TRBD1 (5 bases). CDR3 length equals 15 residues. Trimming removed 0 bases at V and 10 bases at J, with 16 bases between. Germline V lookup: CDR1 SGHRS, CDR2 YFSETQ. The DNA of the CDR3 is TGCGCCAGCAGCTTGGTGGGGGGAGACGGAGGAAAACTGTTTTTT. It codes for CASSLVGGDGGKLFF.

The chain links TRBV2 to TRBJ1-1, with TRBD1 identical over 7 bases. Per germline, CDR1 SNHLY and CDR2 FYNNEI. V was pared by 3 bases and J by 0 bases, with 7 bases of the junction left unmatched. The CDR3 spans 16 residues. This CDR3 reads CASSDPTGPLNTEAFF. The DNA for the CDR3 is TGTGCCAGCAGTGACCCGACAGGGCCCTTGAACACTGAAGCTTTCTTT.

The chain recombines TRBV7-2 with TRBJ2-5, with 11 nucleotides matching TRBD2. Trimming took 5 bases from V and 2 from J; bases not matched to a gene: 1. The CDR3 covers 14 residues. Germline V gene sequence: CDR1 SGHTA, CDR2 FQGNSA. The CDR3, as DNA: TGTGCCAGCAGCCGGACTAGCGGGCAAGAGACCCAGTACTTC. This gives the protein CASSRTSGQETQYF. Based on the CDR3 plus reference TRBV7-2 and TRBJ2-5, the full variable domain is GAGVSQSPSNKVTEKGKDVELRCDPISGHTALYWYRQSLGQGLEFLIYFQGNSAPDKSGLPSDRFSAERTGGSVSTLTIQRTQQEDSAVYLCASSRTSGQETQYFGPGTRLLVL.